Shown below are 7 T cell receptor beta chains from a single sample sequenced in a study of identifying expanded T cells in peripheral blood. Using immunoSEQ multiplex PCR, the repertoire was profiled, and TCRdb retains in-frame clones only, with some absent. Of 120,000 or so clones detected, around four fifths appear once; the ten largest clones hold 3.3%. The sequenced sample was blood. Receptor source: a person aged 18-70 years in good health.

The table lists this clone with a count of one. The chain employs TRBV27 and TRBJ2-7; TRBD1 or TRBD2 may be the D gene (5 bases each). Germline assignment: CDR1 MNHEY and CDR2 SMNVEV (reference sequence). Trimming removed 6 bases from V and 3 bases from J, with 12 bases in between. The CDR3 extends over 13 amino acids. This CDR3 is CASSRGSGYEQYF. DNA for the CDR3: TGTGCCAGCAGCCGGGGCTCAGGCTACGAGCAGTACTTC.

The chain joins TRBV9 to TRBJ2-7; D uncertain. The CDR3 loop spans 14 amino acids. Trimming removed 3 bases at V and 2 bases at J, with 12 bases between. CDR1 is SGDLS, CDR2 YYNGEE, per germline. As DNA, the CDR3 is TGTGCCAGCAGCGACTTGCTTGAGCCCTACGAGCAGTACTTC. This translates into CASSDLLEPYEQYF.

In this sample, this clone turned up once. This chain links TRBV20-1 with TRBJ1-2, with D perhaps TRBD1 (5 bases). The CDR3 covers 11 residues. Germline V gene sequence: CDR1 DFQATT, CDR2 SNEGSKA (reference sequence). Between the trimmed V and J ends, which lost 5 bases and 4 bases, there was a span of 8 bases. The CDR3 sequence is CSAPQGYGYTF. The CDR3 bases are TGCAGTGCTCCCCAGGGCTATGGCTACACCTTC.

The V gene is TRBV15, the J gene TRBJ1-1; D is perhaps TRBD1 (5 bases). Trimming pared 5 bases from V and 1 base from J, leaving 14 bases between. Germline values: CDR1 LNHNV, CDR2 YYDKDF (reference sequence). CDR3 size: 15 residues. CDR3 in amino acids: CATSADSGGNTEAFF. The CDR3 DNA sequence: TGTGCCACCAGCGCCGATTCTGGGGGGAACACTGAAGCTTTCTTT.

The chain links TRBV5-1 to TRBJ2-1; D not certain. V was trimmed by 1 base and J by 0 bases, leaving 11 bases between them. CDR3 length: 16 amino acids. Germline V lookup: CDR1 SGHRS, CDR2 YFSETQ. This chain's CDR3 is CASSLWGPSSYNEQFF. CDR3 nucleotide sequence: TGCGCCAGCAGCTTGTGGGGTCCGAGCTCCTACAATGAGCAGTTCTTC. Together with reference TRBV5-1 and TRBJ2-1, the CDR3 gives the full variable domain: KAGVTQTPRYLIKTRGQQVTLSCSPISGHRSVSWYQQTPGQGLQFLFEYFSETQRNKGNFPGRFSGRQFSNSRSEMNVSTLELGDSALYLCASSLWGPSSYNEQFFGPGTRLTVL.

This chain joins TRBV11-3 and TRBJ1-1; 8 bases are shared with TRBD1. J gave up 11 bases and V 5 bases, and 10 bases lay outside the gene matches. The V gene's germline CDR1 is SGHNT and CDR2 YENEEA. This CDR3 spans 13 amino acids. The CDR3, as DNA: TGTGCCAGCAGCCCCGGACAGGGTGGGTCGGCTTTCTTT. It encodes CASSPGQGGSAFF. The complete variable domain, with remaining parts taken from reference TRBV11-3 and TRBJ1-1, reads EAGVVQSPRYKIIEKKQPVAFWCNPISGHNTLYWYLQNLGQGPELLIRYENEEAVDDSQLPKDRFSAERLKGVDSTLKIQPAELGDSAVYLCASSPGQGGSAFFGQGTRLTVV.

This clone occurred a few times. The chain has TRBV6-6 and TRBJ2-3, with 7 bases matching TRBD2. Germline CDR1 MNHNY, CDR2 SVGAGI (reference sequence). The CDR3 consists of 15 residues. Unmatched junction bases numbered 8, after V lost 0 bases and J lost 8 bases. CDR3 protein: CASSYSSGDRVTQYF. The CDR3 region has the DNA TGTGCCAGCAGTTACTCCAGCGGGGATCGGGTTACGCAGTATTTT.